This entry is about one T cell receptor (beta chain). What antigen it recognizes has not been identified. Base qualities are not recorded, but no much larger clone differs from it by a single base. The donors were healthy, HIV-negative adults with no recently reported acute infections or vaccinations. Every donor was a Caucasian adult living in Nashville, Tennessee, USA. CD4+ T cells were enriched by magnetic negative selection; naive cells were then positively selected on CD45RA, and the negative fraction formed the memory subset. Blood was collected by leukapheresis, and PBMCs were isolated by Ficoll-Histopaque density gradient centrifugation and then cryopreserved in liquid nitrogen vapor phase. Analytical flow cytometry was used to check the purity and quantity of every magnetically sorted T cell population. Genomic DNA was isolated from each sorted fraction and quantified by UV absorbance on a Nanodrop 2000c.

V gives up 3 bases and J gives up 3 bases, and the segment between their germline ends measures 8 bases. From the cysteine through the phenylalanine, the CDR3 covers 13 amino acids. Only CDR3 DNA remains: 39 bases, in frame from the first base. Looking up the germline V gene yields CDR1 SGHAT and CDR2 FQNNGV. The data belong to a study of shared clonotypes between healthy human individuals (dated by TCRdb to about 2020). Study-wide context: The cohort comprised two women and three men aged 18 to 49 years. Per donor, leukapheresis produced somewhere between about 0.94 and 9 billion PBMCs. The study deeply sequenced blood TCR repertoires of 5 or 6 healthy adults to estimate repertoire size and the extent of clonotype sharing between individuals. For each donor, CD4 naive and CD4 memory were each run on three plates, CD8 naive on two plates, and CD8 memory on one plate. To increase sequencing depth and limit assay-specific biases, TCR repertoire library preparation and sequencing were carried out by different laboratories using diverse techniques. Study-wide findings and limitations: Pairwise subsampling led to the expectation that sequencing depth would affect the degree of clonotype sharing among donors. Compared with non-shared clonotypes, clonotypes shared by all four sorted-subset donors had higher generation probabilities. Sampling was limited to blood, and TCR repertoires in tissue likely differ from TCR repertoires in blood. Sharing across several donors was observed for approximately 5% of naive CD4, about 3.2% of naive CD8, over 2% of memory CD4, and 0.4% of memory CD8 clonotypes. Rarefaction of sorted-subset datasets indicated incomplete sequencing despite the large sequencing depth. Estimated clonotype richness was generally larger for naive than for memory subsets. Because the study included a small number of donors, the genetic and exposure-history diversity represented was limited.

Using the deep immunoSEQ assay, TCR CDR3 regions were amplified from genomic DNA by multiplex PCR. Extracted genomic DNA from each cell subset was distributed evenly across all wells of several immunoSEQ 96-well plates, and each plate was treated as a replicate. For sorted subsets, each replicate PCR was loaded with about 0.2 ug genomic DNA, equivalent to about 30,000 T cell genomes. Purified libraries were quantified with a Qubit 3.0 fluorometer, sized on a Bioanalyzer 2100, and re-quantified with the KAPA Library Quantification kit. Every immunoSEQ 96-well plate was sequenced on a separate single-read 150-cycle Illumina NextSeq 550 flow cell. The original pipeline was this. Because the immunoSEQ output included only junctional sequences and no quality scores, the filtering could not be the same as the filtering used for full-length reads. To assign V/J genes and CDR3, sequences were annotated using PyIR, a Python wrapper for IgBLAST v1.9, with IMGT germline references. Reads were removed for weak V/J assignments (E-value above 1e-6), missing CDR3, stop codons, out-of-frame junctions, or ambiguous translated residues. V3J clonotypes were defined as sequences sharing the same inferred V gene, J gene, and CDR3 amino acid sequence. Percentage overlap between repertoires was calculated by dividing the number of shared unique clonotypes by the size of the smaller repertoire. Richness of each repertoire was evaluated using RTK rarefaction, the Chao1 estimator, and Recon v2.1 estimates of unobserved clonotypes. For all TCRbeta clonotypes obtained by the gDNA method from a few donors, generation probabilities were computed with OLGA. What TCRdb holds here is the immuneACCESS table cut down to in-frame rearrangements. Part of the clones is not present; checked against another copy, under half of the missing clones reflect an unresolved V gene, and the others are unexplained. V and J calls and clone size are given by that table; D and trimming were obtained from the DNA. This sample is represented by roughly 2.2 million clones; 80% to 95% of them were singletons. The top ten hold about 0.41% of the sample.

Recombination linked TRBV11-2 to TRBJ1-1; TRBD1 is a weak D gene call, 5 bases matching. This TCR came from a young man in good health. Some clones in this sample may be carry-over from other donors' samples. Sequenced input: naive CD4+ T cells from PBMCs. In the paper's terms, the cell subset or site label means: CD45RA+ positively selected. The CDR3 corresponds to CASSFQTDTEAFF. In nucleotide form, the sequence is TGTGCCAGCAGCTTCCAGACAGACACTGAAGCTTTCTTT.